This TCR beta chain was retrieved from a study of CD4 T cells in relation to SARS-CoV-2 and coronaviruses. The overall study: The HLA restriction of the shared crossreactive spike epitopes was mapped.

Study-wide findings and caveats: In about 65% of donors, memory CD4+ clonotypes crossrecognized SARS-CoV-2 and at least one common cold coronavirus spike. Memory recall responses, not primary responses primed in culture, are what the assay detects.

Points on this clone: What it binds is not known.

CD4+ T cells from unexposed donors were obtained before the COVID-19 pandemic (2011-2018). Naive and memory CD4+ T cell DNA was deep-sequenced without culture. The protocol was immunoSEQ multiplex PCR, while the TCRdb copy is restricted to in-frame clones and leaves out a portion. Of tens of thousands of clones listed, approximately 95% are singletons. The sequence was collected from a human donor in good health. The material sequenced was naive CD4+ T cells from PBMCs. Indicated subset: naive CD4+ T cells isolated by negative enrichment.

DNA of the CDR3: TGTGCCAGCAGTTTACTGGATAGAGAGACCCAGTACTTC. Protein sequence: CASSLLDRETQYF. The chain joins TRBV27 to TRBJ2-5; D is ambiguous. The V end was cut by 2 bases, the J end by 4 bases, with 8 bases between. The germline gives CDR1 MNHEY, CDR2 SMNVEV (reference sequence). The CDR3 covers 13 residues.